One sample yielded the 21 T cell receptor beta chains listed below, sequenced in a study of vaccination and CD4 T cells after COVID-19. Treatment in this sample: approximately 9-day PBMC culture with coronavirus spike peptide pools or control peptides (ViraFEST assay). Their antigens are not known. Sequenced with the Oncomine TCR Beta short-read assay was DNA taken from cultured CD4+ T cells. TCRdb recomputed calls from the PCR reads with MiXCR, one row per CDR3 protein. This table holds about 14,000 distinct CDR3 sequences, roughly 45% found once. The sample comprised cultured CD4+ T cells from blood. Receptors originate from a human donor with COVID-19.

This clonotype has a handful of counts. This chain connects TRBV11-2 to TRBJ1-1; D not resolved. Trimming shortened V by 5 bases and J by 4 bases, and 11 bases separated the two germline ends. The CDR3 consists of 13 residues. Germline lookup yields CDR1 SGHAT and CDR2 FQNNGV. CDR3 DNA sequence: TGTGCCAGCAGCCCTCAACGGGGCACTGAAGCTTTCTTT. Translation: CASSPQRGTEAFF.

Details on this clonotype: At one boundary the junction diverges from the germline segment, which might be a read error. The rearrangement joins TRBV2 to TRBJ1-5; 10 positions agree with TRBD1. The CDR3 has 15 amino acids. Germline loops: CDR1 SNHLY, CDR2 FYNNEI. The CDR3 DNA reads TGTGCCAGCAGTGGGTCCGGGACAGGGGCTCAGTCCCAGCATTTT. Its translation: CASSGSGTGAQSQHF.

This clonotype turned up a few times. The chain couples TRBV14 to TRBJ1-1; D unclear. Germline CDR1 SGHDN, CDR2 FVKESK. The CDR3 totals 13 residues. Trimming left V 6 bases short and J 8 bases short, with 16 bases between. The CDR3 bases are TGTGCCAGCAGTCCCGCCGGGTCGGAGGAAGCTTTCTTT. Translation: CASSPAGSEEAFF.

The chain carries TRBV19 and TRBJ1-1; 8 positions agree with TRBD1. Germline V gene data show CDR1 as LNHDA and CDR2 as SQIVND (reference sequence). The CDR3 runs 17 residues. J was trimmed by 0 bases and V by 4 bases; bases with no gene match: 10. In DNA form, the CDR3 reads TGTGCCAGTAGTAGAACTCCCCAGGGGGCATTGAACACTGAAGCTTTCTTT. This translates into CASSRTPQGALNTEAFF. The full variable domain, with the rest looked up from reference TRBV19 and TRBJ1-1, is DGGITQSPKYLFRKEGQNVTLSCEQNLNHDAMYWYRQDPGQGLRLIYYSQIVNDFQKGDIAEGYSVSREKKESFPLTVTSAQKNPTAFYLCASSRTPQGALNTEAFFGQGTRLTVV.

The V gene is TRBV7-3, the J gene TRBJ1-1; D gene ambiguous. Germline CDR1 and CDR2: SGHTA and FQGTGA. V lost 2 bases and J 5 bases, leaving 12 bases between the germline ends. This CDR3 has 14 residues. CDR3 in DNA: TGTGCCAGCAGCTTAGGTTCCTCCGGGACTGAAGCTTTCTTT. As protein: CASSLGSSGTEAFF.

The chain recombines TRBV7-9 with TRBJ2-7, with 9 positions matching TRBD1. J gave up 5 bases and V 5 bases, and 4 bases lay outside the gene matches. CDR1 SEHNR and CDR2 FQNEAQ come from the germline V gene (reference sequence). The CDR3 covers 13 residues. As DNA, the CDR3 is TGTGCCAGCAGCCAAACAGGGGGCAACGAGCAGTACTTC. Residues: CASSQTGGNEQYF.

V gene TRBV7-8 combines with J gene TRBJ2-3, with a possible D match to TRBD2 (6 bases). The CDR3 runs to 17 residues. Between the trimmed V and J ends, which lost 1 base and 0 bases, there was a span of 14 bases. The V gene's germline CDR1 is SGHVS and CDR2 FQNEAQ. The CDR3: CASSLVSSGSSTDTQYF. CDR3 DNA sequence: TGTGCCAGCAGCTTAGTGTCCTCCGGGAGTAGCACAGATACGCAGTATTTT.

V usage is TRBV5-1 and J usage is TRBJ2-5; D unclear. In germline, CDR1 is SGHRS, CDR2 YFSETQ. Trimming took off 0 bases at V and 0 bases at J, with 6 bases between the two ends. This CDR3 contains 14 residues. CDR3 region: CASSLEVNQETQYF. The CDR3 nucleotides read TGCGCCAGCAGCTTGGAAGTAAACCAAGAGACCCAGTACTTC.

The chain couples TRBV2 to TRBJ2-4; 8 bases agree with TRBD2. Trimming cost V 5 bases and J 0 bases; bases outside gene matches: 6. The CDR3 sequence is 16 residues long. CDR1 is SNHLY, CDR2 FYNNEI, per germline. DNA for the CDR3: TGTGCCAGCAGTTTAACTAGCGGACTAGCCAAAAACATTCAGTACTTC. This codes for CASSLTSGLAKNIQYF. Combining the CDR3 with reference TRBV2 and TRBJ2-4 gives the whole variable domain EPEVTQTPSHQVTQMGQEVILRCVPISNHLYFYWYRQILGQKVEFLVSFYNNEISEKSEIFDDQFSVERPDGSNFTLKIRSTKLEDSAMYFCASSLTSGLAKNIQYFGAGTRLSVL.

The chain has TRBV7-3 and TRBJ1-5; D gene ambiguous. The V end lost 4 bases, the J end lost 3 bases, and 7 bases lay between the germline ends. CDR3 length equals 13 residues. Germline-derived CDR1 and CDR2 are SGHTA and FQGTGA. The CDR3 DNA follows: TGTGCCAGCAGCTCGGGCGTCAATCAGCCCCAGCATTTT. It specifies CASSSGVNQPQHF.

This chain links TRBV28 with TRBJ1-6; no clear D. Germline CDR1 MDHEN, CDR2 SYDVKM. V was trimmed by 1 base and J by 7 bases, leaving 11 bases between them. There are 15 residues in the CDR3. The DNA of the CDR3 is TGTGCCAGCAGTTTATATCACGGAGGGAATTCACCCCTCCACTTT. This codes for CASSLYHGGNSPLHF.

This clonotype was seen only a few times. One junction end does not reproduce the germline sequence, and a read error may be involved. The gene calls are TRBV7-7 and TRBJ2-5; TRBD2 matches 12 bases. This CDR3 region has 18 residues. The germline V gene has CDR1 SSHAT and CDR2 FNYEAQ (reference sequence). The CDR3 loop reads CASSLGGLAGRVEETQYF. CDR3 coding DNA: TGTGCTAGCAGCTTAGGAGGACTAGCGGGGAGGGTCGAAGAGACCCAGTACTTC.

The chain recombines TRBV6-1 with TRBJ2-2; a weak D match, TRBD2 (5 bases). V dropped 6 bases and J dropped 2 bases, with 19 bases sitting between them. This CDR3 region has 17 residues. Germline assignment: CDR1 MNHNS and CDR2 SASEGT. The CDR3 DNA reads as TGTGCCAGCAGCCGCGCTGGAAACCGGGGTAACACCGGGGAGCTGTTTTTT. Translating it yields CASSRAGNRGNTGELFF.

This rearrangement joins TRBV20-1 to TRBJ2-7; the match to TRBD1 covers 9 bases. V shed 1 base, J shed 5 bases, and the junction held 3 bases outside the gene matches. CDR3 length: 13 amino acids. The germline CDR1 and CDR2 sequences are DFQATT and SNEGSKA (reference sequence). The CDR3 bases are TGCAGTGCTAGAGTACAGGGGGCCCACGAGCAGTACTTC. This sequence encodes CSARVQGAHEQYF.

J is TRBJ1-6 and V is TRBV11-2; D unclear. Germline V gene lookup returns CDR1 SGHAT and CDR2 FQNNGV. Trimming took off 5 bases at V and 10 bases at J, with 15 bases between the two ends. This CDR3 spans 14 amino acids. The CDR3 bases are TGTGCCAGCAGCCCAATAGGAGTTTGGTCACCCCTCCACTTT. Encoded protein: CASSPIGVWSPLHF.

For the CDR3, the DNA is TGTGCCAGCAGCGTAGGAAACAGTCGGGGCTACACCTTC. It specifies CASSVGNSRGYTF. The chain joins TRBV9 to TRBJ1-2, with D unclear. The V gene's germline CDR1 is SGDLS and CDR2 YYNGEE. This CDR3 spans 13 amino acids. Between the trimmed V and J ends, which lost 0 bases and 8 bases, there was a span of 11 bases.

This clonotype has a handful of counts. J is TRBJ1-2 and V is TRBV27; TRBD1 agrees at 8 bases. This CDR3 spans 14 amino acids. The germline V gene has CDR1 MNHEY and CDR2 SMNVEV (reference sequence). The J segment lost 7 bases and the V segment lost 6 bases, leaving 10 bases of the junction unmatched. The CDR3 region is CASRPDREVSGYTF. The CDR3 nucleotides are TGTGCCAGCAGACCGGACAGGGAAGTGAGTGGCTACACCTTC.

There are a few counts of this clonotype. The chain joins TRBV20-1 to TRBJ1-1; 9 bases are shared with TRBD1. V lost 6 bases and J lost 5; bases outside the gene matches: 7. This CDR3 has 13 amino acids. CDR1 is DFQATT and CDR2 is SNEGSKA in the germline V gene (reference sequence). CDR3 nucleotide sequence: TGCAGTGCAACGACAGGGGGGAGGACTGAAGCTTTCTTT. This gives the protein CSATTGGRTEAFF.

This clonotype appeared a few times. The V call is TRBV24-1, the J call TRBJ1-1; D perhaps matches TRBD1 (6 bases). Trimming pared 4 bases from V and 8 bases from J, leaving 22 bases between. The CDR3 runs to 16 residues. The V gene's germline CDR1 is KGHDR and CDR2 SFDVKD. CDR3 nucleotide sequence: TGTGCCACCAGTGACCTGGACCGGGACATCTATCGGGAAGCTTTCTTT. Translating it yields CATSDLDRDIYREAFF.

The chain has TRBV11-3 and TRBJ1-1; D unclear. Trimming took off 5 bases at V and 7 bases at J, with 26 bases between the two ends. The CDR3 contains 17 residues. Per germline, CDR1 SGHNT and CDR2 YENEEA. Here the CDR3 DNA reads TGTGCCAGCAGCCCGCCGACCCTACTGGGGAACAAGGGTGAAGCTTTCTTT. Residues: CASSPPTLLGNKGEAFF.

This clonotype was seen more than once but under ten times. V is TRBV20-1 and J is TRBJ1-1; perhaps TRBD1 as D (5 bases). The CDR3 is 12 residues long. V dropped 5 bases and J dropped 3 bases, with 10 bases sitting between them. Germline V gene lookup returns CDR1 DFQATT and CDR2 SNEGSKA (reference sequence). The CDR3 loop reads CSAGVGDTEAFF. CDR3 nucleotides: TGCAGTGCTGGAGTGGGGGACACTGAAGCTTTCTTT.